This T cell receptor (beta chain) was recorded in a study of T cells after yellow fever vaccination. Per germline, CDR1 MNHEY and CDR2 SVGEGT. This CDR3 has 12 amino acids. Synthesis of TCR cDNA relied on 5'RACE template switching, which attached a universal primer site and UMIs. TCRdb passed the 5' RACE reads through MiXCR, listing each CDR3 protein once. The sample carries 120,000 or so distinct CDR3 sequences, roughly 15% recorded once. Notes on this clonotype: Antigen specificity is unknown.

Study findings and constraints: Contaminants from the bulk population, in the form of abundant clonotypes, could be found in FACS-sorted repertoires.

This TCR came from a man between 18 and 29 years old who received the YFV17D yellow fever vaccine. The chain is built from TRBV6-2 or TRBV6-3 and TRBJ2-7, with D possibly matching TRBD1 (5 bases). This specimen consisted of CD8+ T cells sorted from PBMCs, obtained 5 days after the yellow fever booster vaccination. The CDR3 sequence: CAIAGNSYEQYF. The CDR3 region has the DNA TGTGCAATTGCAGGGAACTCCTACGAGCAGTACTTC.